What follows are 8 T cell receptor beta chains derived from one specimen sequenced in a study of T cell responses to AZD1222 COVID-19 vaccine. This table comes from immunoSEQ multiplex PCR, and its TCRdb copy is limited to in-frame clones, with some not included. The table has about 110,000 clones, approximately 90% seen once. The starting material was peripheral blood, obtained on day 0 of AZD1222 vaccination. Receptors originate from an adult in good health.

The CDR3 here is CACDRYNSPLHF. CDR3 sequence (DNA): TGTGCCTGTGACAGATATAATTCACCCCTCCACTTT. The chain has TRBV30 and TRBJ1-6, with a weak D call TRBD1 (5 bases). V dropped 6 bases and J dropped 4 bases, with 7 bases sitting between them. CDR3 length: 12 amino acids. Germline V CDR1 and CDR2: GTSNPN, SVGIG (reference sequence).

This clone was detected only once. This chain links TRBV15 with TRBJ1-1, with a tentative D call TRBD1 (6 bases). The CDR3 is 13 residues long. Germline lookup yields CDR1 LNHNV and CDR2 YYDKDF (reference sequence). Trimming removed 0 bases at V and 5 bases at J, with 7 bases between. The CDR3 DNA is TGTGCCACCAGCAGAGAGAGGGGGACTGAAGCTTTCTTT. This translates into CATSRERGTEAFF. Full variable domain (outside the CDR3, taken from reference TRBV15 and TRBJ1-1): DAMVIQNPRYQVTQFGKPVTLSCSQTLNHNVMYWYQQKSSQAPKLLFHYYDKDFNNEADTPDNFQSRRPNTSFCFLDIRSPGLGDTAMYLCATSRERGTEAFFGQGTRLTVV.

The genes are TRBV27 and TRBJ2-3, with D uncertain. Between the trimmed V and J ends, which lost 4 bases and 1 base, there was a span of 3 bases. CDR3 size: 12 residues. The germline V gene encodes CDR1 MNHEY and CDR2 SMNVEV (reference sequence). CDR3 bases: TGTGCCAGCAGTTCACGCACAGATACGCAGTATTTT. Translating gives CASSSRTDTQYF.

This clone was recorded a few times. This chain links TRBV5-1 with TRBJ2-1; D not resolved. Germline-derived CDR1 and CDR2 are SGHRS and YFSETQ. Trimming left V 4 bases short and J 8 bases short, with 13 bases between. The CDR3 contains 13 residues. The CDR3 here is CASSVEGRDEQFF. CDR3 bases: TGCGCCAGCAGCGTTGAAGGCCGGGATGAGCAGTTCTTC.

This clone has just one count. The V call is TRBV5-4, the J call TRBJ2-4, with 13 bases aligning to TRBD2. Germline values: CDR1 SGHNT, CDR2 YYREEE (reference sequence). V lost 0 bases and J lost 9; bases outside the gene matches: 6. The CDR3 runs 16 residues. The CDR3 nucleotides are TGTGCCAGCAGCTTGGCCGGACTAGCGGGGGAGAGCATTCAGTACTTC. Protein product: CASSLAGLAGESIQYF.

The J gene is TRBJ2-2, the V gene TRBV27; D gene uncertain. The germline CDR1 and CDR2 sequences are MNHEY and SMNVEV (reference sequence). Trimming stripped 6 bases from V and 0 bases from J, with 5 bases between. The CDR3 is made up of 13 amino acids. This CDR3 reads CASRAANTGELFF. CDR3 DNA: TGTGCCAGCAGGGCCGCGAACACCGGGGAGCTGTTTTTT.

This clone was detected once. The rearrangement links TRBV5-1 to TRBJ1-4; D unresolved. CDR3 length equals 15 residues. Germline lookup yields CDR1 SGHRS and CDR2 YFSETQ. Between the trimmed V and J ends, which lost 4 bases and 0 bases, there was a span of 10 bases. The CDR3 DNA is TGCGCCAGCAGCGGAGGACGGGCAACTAATGAAAAACTGTTTTTT. Its translation: CASSGGRATNEKLFF.

The rearrangement joins TRBV7-2 to TRBJ1-4; maybe TRBD1 (6 bases). Germline CDR1 SGHTA, CDR2 FQGNSA. There are 16 residues in the CDR3. Trimming pared 5 bases from V and 4 bases from J, leaving 17 bases between. The CDR3 region has the DNA TGTGCCAGCAGCGGGACAACAGGGACTAATAATGAAAAACTGTTTTTT. Protein: CASSGTTGTNNEKLFF.